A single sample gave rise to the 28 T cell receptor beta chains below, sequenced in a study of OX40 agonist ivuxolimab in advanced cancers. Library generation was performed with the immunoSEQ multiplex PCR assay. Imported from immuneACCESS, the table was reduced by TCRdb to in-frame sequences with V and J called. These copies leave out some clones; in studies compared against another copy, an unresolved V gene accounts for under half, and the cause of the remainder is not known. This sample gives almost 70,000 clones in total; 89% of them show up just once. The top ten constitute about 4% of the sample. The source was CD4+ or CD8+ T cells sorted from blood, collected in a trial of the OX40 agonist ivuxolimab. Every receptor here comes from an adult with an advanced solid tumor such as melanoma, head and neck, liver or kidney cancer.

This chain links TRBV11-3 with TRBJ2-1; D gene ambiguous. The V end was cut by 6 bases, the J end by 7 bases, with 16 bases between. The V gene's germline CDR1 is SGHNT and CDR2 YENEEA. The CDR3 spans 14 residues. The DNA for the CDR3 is TGTGCCAGCAGTTCCCCGGAAGGTCGTAATGAGCAGTTCTTC. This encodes CASSSPEGRNEQFF.

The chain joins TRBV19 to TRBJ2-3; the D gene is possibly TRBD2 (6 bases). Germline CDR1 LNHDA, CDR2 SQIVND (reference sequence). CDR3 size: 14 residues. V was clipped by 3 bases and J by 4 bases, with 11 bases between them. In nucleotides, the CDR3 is TGTGCCAGTAGTATCGGGCTAGCGCCAGATACGCAGTATTTT. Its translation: CASSIGLAPDTQYF.

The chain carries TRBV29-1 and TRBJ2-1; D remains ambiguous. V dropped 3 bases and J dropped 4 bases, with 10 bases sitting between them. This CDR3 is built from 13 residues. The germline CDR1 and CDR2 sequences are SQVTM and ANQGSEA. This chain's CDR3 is CSVDAREYNEQFF. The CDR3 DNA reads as TGCAGCGTTGATGCCAGAGAATACAATGAGCAGTTCTTC.

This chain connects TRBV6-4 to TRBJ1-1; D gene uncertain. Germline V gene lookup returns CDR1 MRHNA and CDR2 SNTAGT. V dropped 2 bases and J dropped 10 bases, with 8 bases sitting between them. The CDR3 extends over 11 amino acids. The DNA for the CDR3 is TGTGCCAGCAGTGACCCCTGTGGAGCTTTCTTT. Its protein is CASSDPCGAFF.

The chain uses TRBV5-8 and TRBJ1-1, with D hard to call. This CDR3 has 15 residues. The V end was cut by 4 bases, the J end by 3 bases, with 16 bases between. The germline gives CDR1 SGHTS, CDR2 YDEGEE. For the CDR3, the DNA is TGTGCCAGCAGCACGGACGGCGGGTGGGACACTGAAGCTTTCTTT. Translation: CASSTDGGWDTEAFF.

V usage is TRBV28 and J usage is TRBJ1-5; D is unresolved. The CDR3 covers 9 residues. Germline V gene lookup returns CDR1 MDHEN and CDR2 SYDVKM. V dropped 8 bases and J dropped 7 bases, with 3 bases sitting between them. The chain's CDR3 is CASGQPQHF. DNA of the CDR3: TGTGCCAGCGGACAGCCCCAGCATTTT. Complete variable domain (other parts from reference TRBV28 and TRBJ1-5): DVKVTQSSRYLVKRTGEKVFLECVQDMDHENMFWYRQDPGLGLRLIYFSYDVKMKEKGDIPEGYSVSREKKERFSLILESASTNQTSMYLCASGQPQHFGDGTRLSIL.

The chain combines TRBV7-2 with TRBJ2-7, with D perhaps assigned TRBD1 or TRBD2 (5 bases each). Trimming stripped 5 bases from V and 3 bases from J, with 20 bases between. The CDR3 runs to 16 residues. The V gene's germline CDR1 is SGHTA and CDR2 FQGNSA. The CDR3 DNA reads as TGTGCCAGCAGCCCGGCCGGGGCCAGCAATTACTACGAGCAGTACTTC. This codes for CASSPAGASNYYEQYF.

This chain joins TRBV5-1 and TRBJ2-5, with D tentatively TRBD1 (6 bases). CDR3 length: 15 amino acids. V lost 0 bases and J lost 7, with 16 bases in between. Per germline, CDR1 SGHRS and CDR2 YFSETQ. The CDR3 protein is CASSLDGQPWGTQYF. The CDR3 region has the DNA TGCGCCAGCAGCTTGGACGGACAGCCCTGGGGGACCCAGTACTTC.

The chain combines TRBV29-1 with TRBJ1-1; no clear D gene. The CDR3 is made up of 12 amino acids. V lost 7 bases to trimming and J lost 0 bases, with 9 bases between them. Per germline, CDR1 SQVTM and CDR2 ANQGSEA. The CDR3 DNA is TGCAGCGCTGGAGAGTTGAACACTGAAGCTTTCTTT. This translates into CSAGELNTEAFF.

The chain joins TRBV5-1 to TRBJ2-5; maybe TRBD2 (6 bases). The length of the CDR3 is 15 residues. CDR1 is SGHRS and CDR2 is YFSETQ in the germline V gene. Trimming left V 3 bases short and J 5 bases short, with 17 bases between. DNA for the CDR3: TGCGCCAGCAGCTCGACGGGTGGCGGGGCGGAGACCCAGTACTTC. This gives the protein CASSSTGGGAETQYF.

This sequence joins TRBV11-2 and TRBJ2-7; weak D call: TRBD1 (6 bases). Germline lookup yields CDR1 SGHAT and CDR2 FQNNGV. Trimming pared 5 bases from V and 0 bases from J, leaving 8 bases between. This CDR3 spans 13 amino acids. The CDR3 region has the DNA TGTGCCAGCAGCCGGACAGACTCCTACGAGCAGTACTTC. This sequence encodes CASSRTDSYEQYF. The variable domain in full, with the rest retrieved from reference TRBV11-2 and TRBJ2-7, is EAGVAQSPRYKIIEKRQSVAFWCNPISGHATLYWYQQILGQGPKLLIQFQNNGVVDDSQLPKDRFSAERLKGVDSTLKIQPAKLEDSAVYLCASSRTDSYEQYFGPGTRLTVT.

Here the CDR3 DNA reads TGTGCCAGCAGCGTGGCAGGGGAGGCCTATGGCTACACCTTC. Translated: CASSVAGEAYGYTF. This sequence joins TRBV9 and TRBJ1-2; perhaps TRBD1 as D (6 bases). This CDR3 is built from 14 residues. Germline V gives CDR1 SGDLS, CDR2 YYNGEE. The V end lost 2 bases, the J end lost 4 bases, and 12 bases lay between the germline ends.

The DNA of the CDR3 is TGTGCCAGCAGATCAGGGACAGATATAAATGAAAAACTGTTTTTT. This encodes CASRSGTDINEKLFF. The gene calls are TRBV27 and TRBJ1-4; 7 bases agree with TRBD1. Trimming cost V 6 bases and J 5 bases; bases outside gene matches: 9. Germline-derived CDR1 and CDR2 are MNHEY and SMNVEV (reference sequence). The CDR3 is made up of 15 amino acids.

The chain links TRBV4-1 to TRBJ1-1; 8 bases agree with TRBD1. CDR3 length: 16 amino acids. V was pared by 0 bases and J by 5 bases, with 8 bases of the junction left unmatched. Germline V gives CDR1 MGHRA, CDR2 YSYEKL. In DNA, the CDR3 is TGCGCCAGCAGCCAAGATATTGACAGGGGTGGGACTGAAGCTTTCTTT. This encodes CASSQDIDRGGTEAFF.

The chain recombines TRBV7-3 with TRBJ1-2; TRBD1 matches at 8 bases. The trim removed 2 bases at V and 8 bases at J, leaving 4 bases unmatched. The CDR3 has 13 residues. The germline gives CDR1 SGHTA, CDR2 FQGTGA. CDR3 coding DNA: TGTGCCAGCAGCTTAGACAGGGGAGGGGGCTACACCTTC. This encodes CASSLDRGGGYTF.

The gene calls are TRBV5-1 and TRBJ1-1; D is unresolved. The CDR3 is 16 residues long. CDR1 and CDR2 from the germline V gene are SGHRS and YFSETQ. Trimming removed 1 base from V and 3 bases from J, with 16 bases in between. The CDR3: CASSLRPRASDTEAFF. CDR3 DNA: TGCGCCAGCAGCTTGCGTCCTAGGGCATCGGACACTGAAGCTTTCTTT.

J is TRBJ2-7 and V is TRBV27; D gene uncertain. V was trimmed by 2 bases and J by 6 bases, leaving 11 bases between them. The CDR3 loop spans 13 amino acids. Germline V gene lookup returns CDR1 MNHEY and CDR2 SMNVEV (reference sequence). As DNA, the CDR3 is TGTGCCAGCAGTTTAGGCGCTAGAGGCGAGCAGTACTTC. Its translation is CASSLGARGEQYF.

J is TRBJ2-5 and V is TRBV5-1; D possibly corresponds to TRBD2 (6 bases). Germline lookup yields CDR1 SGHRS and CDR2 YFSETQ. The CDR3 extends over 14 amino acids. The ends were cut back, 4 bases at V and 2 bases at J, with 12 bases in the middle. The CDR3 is CASSIDGGQETQYF. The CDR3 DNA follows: TGCGCCAGCAGCATCGACGGGGGACAAGAGACCCAGTACTTC.

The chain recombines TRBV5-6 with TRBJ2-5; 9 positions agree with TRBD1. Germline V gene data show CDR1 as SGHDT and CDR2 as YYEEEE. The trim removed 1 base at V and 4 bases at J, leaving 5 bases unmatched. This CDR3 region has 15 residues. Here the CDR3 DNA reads TGTGCCAGCAGCTTGTGGGGACAGGGAAGAGAGACCCAGTACTTC. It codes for CASSLWGQGRETQYF.

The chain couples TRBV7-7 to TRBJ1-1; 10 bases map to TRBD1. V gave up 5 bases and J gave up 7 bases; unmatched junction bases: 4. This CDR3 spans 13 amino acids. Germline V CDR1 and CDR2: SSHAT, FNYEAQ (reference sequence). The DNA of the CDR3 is TGTGCCAGCAGCCGAGGGACAGGGGATGAAGCTTTCTTT. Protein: CASSRGTGDEAFF.

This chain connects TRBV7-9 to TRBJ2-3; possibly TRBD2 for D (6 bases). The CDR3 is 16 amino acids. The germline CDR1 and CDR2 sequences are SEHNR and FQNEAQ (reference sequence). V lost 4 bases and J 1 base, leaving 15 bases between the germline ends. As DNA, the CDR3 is TGTGCCAGCAGCTCGCCGGAGGGTTTCGGCACAGATACGCAGTATTTT. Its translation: CASSSPEGFGTDTQYF.

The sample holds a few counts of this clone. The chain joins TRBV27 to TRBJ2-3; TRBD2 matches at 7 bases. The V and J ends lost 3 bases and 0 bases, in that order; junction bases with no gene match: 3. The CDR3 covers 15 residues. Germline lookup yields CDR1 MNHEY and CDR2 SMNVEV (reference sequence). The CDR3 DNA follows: TGTGCCAGCAGTTTCCGGGGGGTTAGCACAGATACGCAGTATTTT. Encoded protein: CASSFRGVSTDTQYF.

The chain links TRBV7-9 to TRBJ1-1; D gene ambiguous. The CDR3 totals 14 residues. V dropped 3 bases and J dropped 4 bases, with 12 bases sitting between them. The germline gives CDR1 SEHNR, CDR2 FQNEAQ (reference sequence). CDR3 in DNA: TGTGCCAGCAGCTTGAGAGAGGTGGGCACTGAAGCTTTCTTT. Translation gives CASSLREVGTEAFF.

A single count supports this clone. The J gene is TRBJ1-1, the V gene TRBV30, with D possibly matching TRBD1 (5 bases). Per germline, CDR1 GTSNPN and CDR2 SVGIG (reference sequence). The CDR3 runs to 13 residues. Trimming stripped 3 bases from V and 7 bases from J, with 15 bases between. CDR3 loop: CAWSRDDGGEAFF. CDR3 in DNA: TGTGCCTGGAGCCGGGACGACGGCGGTGAAGCTTTCTTT.

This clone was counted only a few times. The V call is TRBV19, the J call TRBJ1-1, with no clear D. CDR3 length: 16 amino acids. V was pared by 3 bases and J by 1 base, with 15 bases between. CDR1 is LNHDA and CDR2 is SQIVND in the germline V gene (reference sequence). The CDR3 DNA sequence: TGTGCCAGTAGTATTGGGTCACGGGGAGGGAACACTGAAGCTTTCTTT. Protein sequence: CASSIGSRGGNTEAFF.

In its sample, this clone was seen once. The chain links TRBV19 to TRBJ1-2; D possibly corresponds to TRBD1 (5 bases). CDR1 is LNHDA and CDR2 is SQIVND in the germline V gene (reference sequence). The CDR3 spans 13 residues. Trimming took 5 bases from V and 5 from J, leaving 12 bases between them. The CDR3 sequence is CASSGQGLYGYTF. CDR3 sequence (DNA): TGTGCCAGTAGTGGTCAGGGATTATATGGCTACACCTTC.

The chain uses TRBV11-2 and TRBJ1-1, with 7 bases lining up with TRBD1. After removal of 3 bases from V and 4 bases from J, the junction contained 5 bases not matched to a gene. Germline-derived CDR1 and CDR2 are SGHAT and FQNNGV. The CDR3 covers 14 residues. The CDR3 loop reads CASSFRQGSTEAFF. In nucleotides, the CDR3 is TGTGCCAGCAGCTTTAGACAGGGATCCACTGAAGCTTTCTTT.

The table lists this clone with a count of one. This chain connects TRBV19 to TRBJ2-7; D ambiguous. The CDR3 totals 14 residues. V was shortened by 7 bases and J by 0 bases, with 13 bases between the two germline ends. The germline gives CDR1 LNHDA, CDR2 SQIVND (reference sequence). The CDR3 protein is CASKGAVSSYEQYF. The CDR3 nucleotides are TGTGCCAGTAAAGGCGCCGTAAGCTCCTACGAGCAGTACTTC.